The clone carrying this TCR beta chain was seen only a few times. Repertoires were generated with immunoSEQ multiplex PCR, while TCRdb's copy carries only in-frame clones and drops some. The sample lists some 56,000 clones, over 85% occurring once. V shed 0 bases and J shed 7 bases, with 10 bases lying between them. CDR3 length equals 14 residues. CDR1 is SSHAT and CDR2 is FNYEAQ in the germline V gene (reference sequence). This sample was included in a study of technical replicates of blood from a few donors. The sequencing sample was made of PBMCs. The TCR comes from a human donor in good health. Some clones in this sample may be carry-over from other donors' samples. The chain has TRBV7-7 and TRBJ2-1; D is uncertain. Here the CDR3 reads CASSLALRSNEQFF. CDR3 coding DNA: TGTGCCAGCAGCTTAGCACTCCGGTCAAATGAGCAGTTCTTC. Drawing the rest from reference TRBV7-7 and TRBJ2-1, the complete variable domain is GAGVSQSPRYKVTKRGQDVTLRCDPISSHATLYWYQQALGQGPEFLTYFNYEAQPDKSGLPSDRFSAERPEGSISTLTIQRTEQRDSAMYRCASSLALRSNEQFFGPGTRLTVL.